The 5 T cell receptor beta chains below were found in one sample sequenced in a study of blood T cell repertoires in COVID-19. Sequencing was performed with immunoSEQ multiplex PCR; in TCRdb, only in-frame clones are kept and a portion is missing. The data hold roughly 90,000 clones, with 70% to 90% observed a single time. The sequenced sample was peripheral blood. Source of these receptors: a woman older than 75 with COVID-19, enrolled during active disease.

The chain couples TRBV3-1 (or the pseudogene TRBV3-2) to TRBJ2-7; D remains ambiguous. Trimming left V 2 bases short and J 6 bases short, with 11 bases between. Germline V gives CDR1 LGHDT, CDR2 YNNKEL (reference sequence). The CDR3 contains 13 residues. The CDR3, as DNA: TGTGCCAGCAGCCAACTAGGAGTCGGCGAGCAGTACTTC. Residues: CASSQLGVGEQYF.

The sample holds a few counts of this clone. Here the CDR3 reads CASSQTLDRPGAFF. Written as DNA, the CDR3 is TGTGCCAGCAGCCAAACACTTGACAGACCCGGGGCTTTCTTT. The gene calls are TRBV3-1 (or the pseudogene TRBV3-2) and TRBJ1-1, with D possibly being TRBD1 (5 bases). The ends were cut back, 2 bases at V and 11 bases at J, with 18 bases in the middle. Germline V gene sequence: CDR1 LGHDT, CDR2 YNNKEL (reference sequence). This CDR3 spans 14 amino acids.

V and J are TRBV18 and TRBJ2-5; no reliable D call. V was shortened by 3 bases and J by 5 bases, with 7 bases between the two germline ends. Germline V gene data show CDR1 as KGHSH and CDR2 as LQKENI. CDR3 length: 12 residues. DNA for the CDR3: TGTGCCAGCTCACCGAGCGAGGAGACCCAGTACTTC. Its translation: CASSPSEETQYF.

The chain combines TRBV18 with TRBJ1-4; TRBD1 matches 7 bases. The CDR3 length is 15 residues. V was pared by 1 base and J by 6 bases, with 5 bases of the junction left unmatched. Germline V gene data show CDR1 as KGHSH and CDR2 as LQKENI. CDR3 amino acids: CASSPQGARDEKLFF. DNA of the CDR3: TGTGCCAGCTCACCACAGGGGGCGCGTGATGAAAAACTGTTTTTT.

The chain has TRBV3-1 (or the pseudogene TRBV3-2) and TRBJ2-3, with 8 nucleotides matching TRBD2. The germline CDR1 and CDR2 sequences are LGHDT and YNNKEL (reference sequence). The CDR3 is 14 residues long. After removal of 4 bases from V and 3 bases from J, the junction contained 3 bases not matched to a gene. The CDR3 loop is CASSPGGATDTQYF. CDR3 bases: TGTGCCAGCAGCCCCGGGGGGGCGACAGATACGCAGTATTTT.